One TCR beta chain is described in this entry. Its target is unknown. Libraries were prepared by immunoSEQ multiplex PCR; TCRdb keeps only in-frame clonotypes and omits some of them. The data contain 220,000 or so clones, roughly 83% of them singletons. This specimen comes from a study of cytomegalovirus exposure and HLA in healthy donors. Trimming took off 4 bases at V and 2 bases at J, with 14 bases between the two ends. CDR3 size: 15 residues. Looked up from germline, CDR1 is LGHNA and CDR2 is YSLEER. Overall study findings and caveats: Reported results showed that the classifier diagnosed cytomegalovirus status with high specificity and sensitivity.

The chain employs TRBV4-3 and TRBJ1-1; D possibly corresponds to TRBD1 (5 bases). The clonotype originates from a woman in her 30s in good health and CMV-seropositive. The sequencing input was PBMCs. The DNA of the CDR3 is TGCGCCAGCAGCCCCTCCGGGGCATTAAACACTGAAGCTTTCTTT. As protein: CASSPSGALNTEAFF.